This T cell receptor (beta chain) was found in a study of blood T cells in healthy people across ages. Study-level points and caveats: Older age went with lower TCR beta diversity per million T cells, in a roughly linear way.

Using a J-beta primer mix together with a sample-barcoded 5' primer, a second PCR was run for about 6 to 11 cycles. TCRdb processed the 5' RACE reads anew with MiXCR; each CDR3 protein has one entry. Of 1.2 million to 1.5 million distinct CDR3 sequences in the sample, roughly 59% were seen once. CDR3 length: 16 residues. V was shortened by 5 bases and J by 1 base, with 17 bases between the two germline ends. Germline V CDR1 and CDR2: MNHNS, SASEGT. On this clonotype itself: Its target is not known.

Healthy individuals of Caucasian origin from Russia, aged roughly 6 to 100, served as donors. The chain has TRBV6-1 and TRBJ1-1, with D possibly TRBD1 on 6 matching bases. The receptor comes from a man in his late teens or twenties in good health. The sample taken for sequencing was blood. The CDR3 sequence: CASSKLGAGENTEAFF. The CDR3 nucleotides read TGTGCCAGCAGTAAGTTGGGGGCAGGGGAGAACACTGAAGCTTTCTTT.